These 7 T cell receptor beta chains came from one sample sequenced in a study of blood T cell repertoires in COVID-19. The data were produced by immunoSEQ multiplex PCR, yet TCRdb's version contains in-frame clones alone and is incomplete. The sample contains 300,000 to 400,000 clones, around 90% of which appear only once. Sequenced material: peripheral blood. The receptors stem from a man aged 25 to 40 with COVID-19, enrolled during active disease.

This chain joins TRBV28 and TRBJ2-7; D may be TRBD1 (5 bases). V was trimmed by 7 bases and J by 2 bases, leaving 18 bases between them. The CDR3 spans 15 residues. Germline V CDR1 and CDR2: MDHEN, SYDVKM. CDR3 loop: CASISPTGLTYEQYF. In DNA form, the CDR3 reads TGTGCCAGCATCTCTCCCACAGGTCTGACCTACGAGCAGTACTTC. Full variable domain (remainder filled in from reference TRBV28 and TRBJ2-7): DVKVTQSSRYLVKRTGEKVFLECVQDMDHENMFWYRQDPGLGLRLIYFSYDVKMKEKGDIPEGYSVSREKKERFSLILESASTNQTSMYLCASISPTGLTYEQYFGPGTRLTVT.

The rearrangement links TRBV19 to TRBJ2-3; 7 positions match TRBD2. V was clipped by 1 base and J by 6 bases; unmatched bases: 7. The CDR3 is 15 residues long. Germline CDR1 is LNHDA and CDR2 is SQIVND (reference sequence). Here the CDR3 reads CASSIVAGPLDTQYF. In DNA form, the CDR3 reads TGTGCCAGTAGTATAGTAGCGGGCCCCTTGGATACGCAGTATTTT.

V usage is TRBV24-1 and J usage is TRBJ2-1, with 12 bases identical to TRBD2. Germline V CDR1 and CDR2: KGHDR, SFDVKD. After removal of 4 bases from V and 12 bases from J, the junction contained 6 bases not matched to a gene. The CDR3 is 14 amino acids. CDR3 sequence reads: CATSESSGRVRQFF. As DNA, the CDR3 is TGTGCCACCAGTGAATCTAGCGGGAGGGTTAGGCAGTTCTTC.

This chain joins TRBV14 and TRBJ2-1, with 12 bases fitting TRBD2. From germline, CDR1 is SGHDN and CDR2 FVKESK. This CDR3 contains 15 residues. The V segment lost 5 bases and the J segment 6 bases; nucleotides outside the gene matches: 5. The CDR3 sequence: CASSRTSGKPNEQFF. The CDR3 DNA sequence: TGTGCCAGCAGCAGGACTAGCGGGAAACCCAATGAGCAGTTCTTC.

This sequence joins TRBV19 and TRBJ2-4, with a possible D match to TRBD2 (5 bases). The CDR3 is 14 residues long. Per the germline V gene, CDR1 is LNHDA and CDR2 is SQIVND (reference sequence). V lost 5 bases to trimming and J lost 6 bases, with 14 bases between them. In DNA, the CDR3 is TGTGCCAGTAGTTCCCTAGCTTCAGGAAACATTCAGTACTTC. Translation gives CASSSLASGNIQYF.

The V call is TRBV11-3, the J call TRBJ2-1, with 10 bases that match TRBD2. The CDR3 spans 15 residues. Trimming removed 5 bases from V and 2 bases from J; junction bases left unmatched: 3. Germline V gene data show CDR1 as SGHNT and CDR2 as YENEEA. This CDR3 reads CASSLSGGAYNEQFF. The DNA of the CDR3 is TGTGCCAGCAGCCTGAGCGGGGGGGCCTACAATGAGCAGTTCTTC.

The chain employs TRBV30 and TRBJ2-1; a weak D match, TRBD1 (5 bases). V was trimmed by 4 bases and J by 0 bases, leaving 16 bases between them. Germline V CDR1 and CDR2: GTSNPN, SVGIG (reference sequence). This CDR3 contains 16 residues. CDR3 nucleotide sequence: TGTGCCTGGACCGCTCGACAGAGCCGCTCCTACAATGAGCAGTTCTTC. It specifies CAWTARQSRSYNEQFF.